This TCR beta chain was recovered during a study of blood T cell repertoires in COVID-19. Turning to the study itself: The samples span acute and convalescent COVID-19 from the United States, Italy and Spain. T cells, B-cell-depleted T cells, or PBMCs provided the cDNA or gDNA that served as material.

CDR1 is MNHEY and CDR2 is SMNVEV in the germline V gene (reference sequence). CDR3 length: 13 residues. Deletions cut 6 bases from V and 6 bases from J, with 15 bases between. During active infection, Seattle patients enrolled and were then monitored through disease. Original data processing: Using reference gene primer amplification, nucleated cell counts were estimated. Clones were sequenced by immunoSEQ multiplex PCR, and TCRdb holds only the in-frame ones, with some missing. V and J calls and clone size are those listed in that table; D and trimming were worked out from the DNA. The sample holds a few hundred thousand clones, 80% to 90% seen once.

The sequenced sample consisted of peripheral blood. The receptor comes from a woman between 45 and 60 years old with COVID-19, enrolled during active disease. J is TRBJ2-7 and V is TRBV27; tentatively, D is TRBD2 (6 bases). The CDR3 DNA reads TGTGCCAGCAGCCCCTCCAACGGGGGCGAGCAGTACTTC. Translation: CASSPSNGGEQYF.